Each of the 27 T cell receptor beta chains below was sequenced from the same sample in a study of CD8 T cells in Susac syndrome (dated by TCRdb to the late 2010s). Libraries were made using the immunoSEQ multiplex PCR assay. RNA was extracted with the RNeasy kit and roughly 0.45 to 1 ug was reverse transcribed using random hexamers. TCRdb redid the processing of the public reads, applying fastp at Q25 and MiXCR, and retained in-frame beta chains. Rows with a matching CDR3 protein are joined into one entry that keeps the most common DNA and genes. Here the sample has about 300,000 distinct CDR3 sequences; around 92% occur a single time. The ten largest clonotypes hold roughly 0.07% of the sample. Sequenced sample: CD4+ T cells from PBMCs. The receptor set was obtained from a human donor with multiple sclerosis.

The V gene is TRBV7-9, the J gene TRBJ1-5, with a weak D call TRBD1 (5 bases). From germline, CDR1 is SEHNR and CDR2 FQNEAQ (reference sequence). Trimming shortened V by 5 bases and J by 0 bases, and 11 bases separated the two germline ends. This CDR3 has 15 residues. CDR3 region: CASSRGLGSNQPQHF. CDR3 nucleotide sequence: TGTGCCAGCAGCCGGGGGTTGGGTAGCAATCAGCCCCAGCATTTT.

The rearrangement uses TRBV19 and TRBJ2-1; TRBD1 matches 9 bases. Germline values: CDR1 LNHDA, CDR2 SQIVND (reference sequence). The CDR3 runs 16 residues. J was trimmed by 6 bases and V by 4 bases; bases with no gene match: 10. This CDR3 is CASSTPGQGIPNEQFF. CDR3 nucleotide sequence: TGTGCCAGTAGTACGCCGGGACAGGGTATCCCCAATGAGCAGTTCTTC.

The chain links TRBV10-3 to TRBJ2-7; D is possibly TRBD2 (6 bases). The V gene lost 9 bases and the J gene lost 7 bases, with 13 bases spanning the gap. The CDR3 consists of 11 residues. The V gene's germline CDR1 is ENHRY and CDR2 SYGVKD. The CDR3 sequence is CAIQGAGEQYF. CDR3 bases: TGTGCCATTCAGGGTGCGGGGGAGCAGTACTTC.

This chain links TRBV14 with TRBJ2-1; 9 bases agree with TRBD1. The germline V gene encodes CDR1 SGHDN and CDR2 FVKESK. V shed 0 bases and J 10 bases; nucleotides not matched to a gene: 16. The CDR3 covers 18 residues. CDR3 nucleotides: TGTGCCAGCAGCCAAGAGGAGGTCTGGGGGACAGGGTCGGCCGAGCAGTTCTTC. Translation: CASSQEEVWGTGSAEQFF.

The chain combines TRBV7-9 with TRBJ2-2; no clear D gene. Germline V gene sequence: CDR1 SEHNR, CDR2 FQNEAQ (reference sequence). The CDR3 extends over 14 amino acids. Between the trimmed V and J ends, which lost 3 bases and 3 bases, there was a span of 8 bases. CDR3 loop: CASSLVLDTGELFF. The CDR3, as DNA: TGTGCCAGCAGCTTGGTATTGGACACCGGGGAGCTGTTTTTT.

The chain has TRBV30 and TRBJ2-3; 9 bases match TRBD1. The CDR3 covers 14 residues. From germline, CDR1 is GTSNPN and CDR2 SVGIG (reference sequence). The trim removed 3 bases at V and 4 bases at J, leaving 5 bases unmatched. The CDR3 here is CAWRPGQGADTQYF. DNA for the CDR3: TGTGCCTGGAGACCGGGACAGGGAGCAGATACGCAGTATTTT.

The J gene is TRBJ1-5, the V gene TRBV27; no clear D gene. Germline loops: CDR1 MNHEY, CDR2 SMNVEV (reference sequence). The CDR3 has 11 amino acids. V was cut by 8 bases and J by 6 bases, with 8 bases left in between. CDR3 nucleotides: TGTGCCAGCGGGAGGAGTCAGCCCCAGCATTTT. It encodes CASGRSQPQHF.

This rearrangement joins TRBV6-1 to TRBJ2-4; D not resolved. V shed 8 bases and J shed 5 bases, with 13 bases lying between them. The germline gives CDR1 MNHNS, CDR2 SASEGT. The CDR3 covers 13 residues. CDR3 protein: CASSQGRENIQYF. DNA for the CDR3: TGTGCCAGCTCCCAAGGAAGAGAAAACATTCAGTACTTC.

This chain links TRBV20-1 with TRBJ1-2; 9 bases fit TRBD1. The CDR3 is 13 amino acids. CDR1 is DFQATT, CDR2 SNEGSKA, per germline (reference sequence). Losses at the gene ends were 5 bases for V and 4 bases for J; bases not matched to a gene: 5. This chain's CDR3 is CSAGTGLAYGYTF. The CDR3 DNA is TGCAGTGCTGGGACAGGGTTGGCCTATGGCTACACCTTC.

CDR3 residues: CASSSPRDYTDTQYF. In DNA, the CDR3 is TGTGCCAGCAGCTCCCCGAGGGACTACACAGATACGCAGTATTTT. This chain uses TRBV7-9 with TRBJ2-3; 7 bases agree with TRBD2. Trimming at V came to 4 bases and at J to 2 bases, leaving 6 bases not matched to a gene. CDR1 and CDR2 from the germline V gene are SEHNR and FQNEAQ (reference sequence). There are 15 residues in the CDR3.

The chain joins TRBV6-5 to TRBJ1-1; D perhaps matches TRBD1 (6 bases). Trimming took 7 bases from V and 4 from J, leaving 13 bases between them. The V gene's germline CDR1 is MNHEY and CDR2 SVGAGI. This CDR3 is built from 13 residues. The CDR3, as DNA: TGTGCCAGCACCTACAGCAGGGGCACTGAAGCTTTCTTT. This encodes CASTYSRGTEAFF.

This chain connects TRBV20-1 to TRBJ2-3; 8 bases map to TRBD2. Germline V gene lookup returns CDR1 DFQATT and CDR2 SNEGSKA (reference sequence). CDR3 length: 14 amino acids. The trim removed 6 bases at V and 5 bases at J, leaving 10 bases unmatched. The CDR3 DNA follows: TGCAGTGCAAATACCGGGAGGGCCCAAGATACGCAGTATTTT. Translated, it gives CSANTGRAQDTQYF.

V is TRBV6-6 and J is TRBJ2-5; no clear D gene. Trimming took 7 bases from V and 2 from J, leaving 17 bases between them. Germline V gives CDR1 MNHNY, CDR2 SVGAGI (reference sequence). The CDR3 totals 15 residues. The DNA of the CDR3 is TGTGCCAGCACCGCCACGCGGCAGATTCAAGAGACCCAGTACTTC. Protein: CASTATRQIQETQYF.

V is TRBV5-4 and J is TRBJ1-2, with 7 bases fitting TRBD1. Trimming took 4 bases from V and 1 from J; bases not matched to a gene: 7. There are 15 residues in the CDR3. Germline assignment: CDR1 SGHNT and CDR2 YYREEE (reference sequence). CDR3 bases: TGTGCCAGCAGCCCGGGACAGCTTTTTAACTATGGCTACACCTTC. Residues: CASSPGQLFNYGYTF.

This clonotype is a singleton in its sample. This chain connects TRBV6-1 to TRBJ1-2, with a tentative D call TRBD1 (5 bases). Germline CDR1 and CDR2: MNHNS and SASEGT. This CDR3 is built from 15 residues. V lost 10 bases and J 8 bases, leaving 26 bases between the germline ends. The CDR3 here is CAIRLGLGGSGGYTF. The CDR3 DNA sequence: TGTGCCATCCGCCTCGGCTTGGGGGGTAGTGGAGGCTACACCTTC.

This chain links TRBV6-1 with TRBJ2-1; 11 bases agree with TRBD2. In germline, CDR1 is MNHNS, CDR2 SASEGT. V was clipped by 5 bases and J by 1 base; unmatched bases: 7. The CDR3 spans 17 residues. The CDR3 is CASSRNSGGGSYNEQFF. The CDR3 coding sequence is TGTGCCAGCAGTCGGAATAGCGGGGGGGGTTCCTACAATGAGCAGTTCTTC.

This chain uses TRBV12-3 or TRBV12-4 with TRBJ1-5; D is undetermined. The CDR3 totals 12 residues. Trimming pared 6 bases from V and 7 bases from J, leaving 10 bases between. The CDR3, as DNA: TGTGCCAGCAGCGGACCTGGACAGCCCCAGCATTTT. It codes for CASSGPGQPQHF.

The CDR3 region has the DNA TGTGCCAGCAGCCCTGGACTCCACAATGAGCAGTTCTTC. Translating gives CASSPGLHNEQFF. V usage is TRBV7-2 and J usage is TRBJ2-1, with D possibly matching TRBD2 (5 bases). V dropped 5 bases and J dropped 5 bases, with 10 bases sitting between them. Germline lookup yields CDR1 SGHTA and CDR2 FQGNSA. CDR3 size: 13 residues.

The chain couples TRBV2 to TRBJ2-2; D is uncertain. Germline assignment: CDR1 SNHLY and CDR2 FYNNEI. This CDR3 has 13 amino acids. V shed 10 bases and J shed 6 bases, with 15 bases lying between them. DNA of the CDR3: TGTGCCACCAAACTTAGGCAGGCCGGGGAGCTGTTTTTT. Protein product: CATKLRQAGELFF.

J is TRBJ2-4 and V is TRBV2, with a tentative D call TRBD1 (6 bases). This CDR3 contains 12 residues. The germline V and J ends were trimmed by 5 bases and 8 bases, with 10 bases remaining between them. Germline-derived CDR1 and CDR2 are SNHLY and FYNNEI. This chain's CDR3 is CASSPQGYIQYF. The CDR3 DNA reads TGTGCCAGCAGTCCACAGGGTTACATTCAGTACTTC.

The chain has TRBV5-4 and TRBJ1-1, with D unclear. Between the trimmed V and J ends, which lost 5 bases and 0 bases, there was a span of 11 bases. Germline V lookup: CDR1 SGHNT, CDR2 YYREEE (reference sequence). The CDR3 loop spans 14 amino acids. The CDR3 bases are TGTGCCAGCAGTATGAAGACTGTGAACACTGAAGCTTTCTTT. As protein: CASSMKTVNTEAFF.

V usage is TRBV5-4 and J usage is TRBJ2-4; D assignment may be TRBD1 or TRBD2 (6 bases each). Germline V gives CDR1 SGHNT, CDR2 YYREEE (reference sequence). Trimming took off 2 bases at V and 3 bases at J, with 15 bases between the two ends. The CDR3 spans 16 residues. The DNA of the CDR3 is TGTGCCAGCAGCTTACCCGGGAGAGGGGGCAAAAACATTCAGTACTTC. This translates into CASSLPGRGGKNIQYF.

V gene TRBV5-4 combines with J gene TRBJ2-7; D ambiguous. The CDR3 extends over 12 amino acids. Trimming stripped 4 bases from V and 6 bases from J, with 11 bases between. Germline V CDR1 and CDR2: SGHNT, YYREEE (reference sequence). This CDR3 is CASSTDSREQYF. CDR3 nucleotides: TGTGCCAGCAGCACCGACTCGCGCGAGCAGTACTTC.

This chain joins TRBV20-1 and TRBJ1-4; the D gene is possibly TRBD1 (5 bases). Germline values: CDR1 DFQATT, CDR2 SNEGSKA (reference sequence). V was pared by 5 bases and J by 4 bases, with 14 bases between. The CDR3 contains 14 residues. The CDR3, as DNA: TGCAGTGCTCCGAGCAGGGACCATAATGAAAAACTGTTTTTT. Its protein product is CSAPSRDHNEKLFF.

Here the CDR3 DNA reads TGCAGCGCCGGGACTAGCGGGGGTACAGATACGCAGTATTTT. This gives the protein CSAGTSGGTDTQYF. The V call is TRBV29-1, the J call TRBJ2-3, with 14 bases aligning to TRBD2. J was trimmed by 3 bases and V by 7 bases; bases with no gene match: 3. The CDR3 totals 14 residues. The germline V gene has CDR1 SQVTM and CDR2 ANQGSEA.

The chain combines TRBV20-1 with TRBJ2-7; TRBD1 or TRBD2 may be the D gene (5 bases each). Germline V gene lookup returns CDR1 DFQATT and CDR2 SNEGSKA (reference sequence). The V gene lost 5 bases and the J gene lost 0 bases, with 14 bases spanning the gap. CDR3 length equals 14 residues. The CDR3 spells CSALWGGGSYEQYF. The CDR3, as DNA: TGCAGTGCTCTTTGGGGTGGGGGCTCCTACGAGCAGTACTTC.

The chain combines TRBV5-1 with TRBJ1-3, with D unresolved. In germline, CDR1 is SGHRS, CDR2 YFSETQ. V was clipped by 4 bases and J by 5 bases, with 13 bases between them. The CDR3 contains 14 residues. The CDR3 DNA follows: TGCGCCAGCAGCCAAACCCTGGGAAGAAACACCATATATTTT. It translates to CASSQTLGRNTIYF.